This TCR beta chain was sequenced during a study of blood T cell repertoires in COVID-19. Study-wide context: The United States, Italy and Spain provided the acute and convalescent COVID-19 samples. Nucleic acid was either cDNA or gDNA, and it came from T cells, B-cell-depleted T cells, or PBMCs.

CDR3 length: 15 residues. V lost 3 bases to trimming and J lost 7 bases; unmatched junction nucleotides: 4. Germline V gene data show CDR1 as MNHNS and CDR2 as SASEGT. Assay: immunoSEQ multiplex PCR; the TCRdb copy retains only in-frame clones and omits some. The data contain around 140,000 clones, about 89% of them singletons. Sequences were obtained from peripheral blood. V usage is TRBV6-1 and J usage is TRBJ2-1, with 12 bases that match TRBD2. This receptor was identified in a man aged 45 to 65 with active COVID-19. The CDR3, as DNA: TGTGCCAGCAGTGATTCTAGCGGGGGGGCAAATGAGCAGTTCTTC. Translating it yields CASSDSSGGANEQFF.